Listed below are T cell receptor beta chains from one sample, sequenced in a study of shared clonotypes between healthy human individuals. Method: immunoSEQ multiplex PCR; TCRdb's copy keeps in-frame clones and lacks some. Counted here are roughly 2.5 million clones, approximately 92% occurring once; the ten biggest clones make up under 0.15%. What was sequenced was naive CD4+ T cells sorted from blood. Receptors originate from a man aged 18 to 29 in good health. Each CDR3 is given with its conserved first and last residue. The D gene is left open where the match is weak. Size is stated for part of the rows, as once, few or many counts, or as a class when the clone is expanded.

clone size | J gene | V gene | D gene | CDR3 DNA | CDR3 protein
once | TRBJ2-2 | TRBV28 | TRBD2 | TGTGCCAGCAGTTTGCCTCGGACTAGCGGGGGGTACACCGGGGAGCTGTTTTTT | CASSLPRTSGGYTGELFF
. | TRBJ2-3 | TRBV6-5 | . | TGTGCCAGCAAGACCCGTGGACAAAACACAGATACGCAGTATTTT | CASKTRGQNTDTQYF
. | TRBJ1-2 | TRBV7-2 | . | TGTGCCAGCAGCTTAGAACAGGTGTTGGCAACAAATGGCTACACCTTC | CASSLEQVLATNGYTF
. | TRBJ2-7 | TRBV11-2 | . | TGTGCCAGCAGCTTAGAGGTTGCGGGTCCAAACTCCTACGAGCAGTACTTC | CASSLEVAGPNSYEQYF
. | TRBJ2-1 | TRBV7-9 | . | TGTGCCAGCAGCTTATATGTTTCCCTAGACTACAATGAGCAGTTCTTC | CASSLYVSLDYNEQFF
. | TRBJ2-2 | TRBV7-2 | TRBD2 | TGTGCCAGCAGCTCGAAAAGGGTAGCGGGGGCCCGGACCGGGGAGCTGTTTTTT | CASSSKRVAGARTGELFF
. | TRBJ1-3 | TRBV5-1 | TRBD1 | TGCGCCAGCAGCTCCACCGGGACAGGGTCCTCTGGAAACACCATATATTTT | CASSSTGTGSSGNTIYF
. | TRBJ1-1 | TRBV9 | . | TGTGCCAGCAGGAGGTTCGAAAGAGCGAACACTGAAGCTTTCTTT | CASRRFERANTEAFF
. | TRBJ2-5 | TRBV5-4 | TRBD1 | TGTGCCAGCAGCTCCACATCAGGGGGCTGGGAGACCCAGTACTTC | CASSSTSGGWETQYF
. | TRBJ1-3 | TRBV4-2 | . | TGTGCCAGCAGCCAAGATCGACCGGGGAGCTCTGGAAACACCATATATTTT | CASSQDRPGSSGNTIYF
. | TRBJ2-3 | TRBV18 | . | TGTGCCAGCTCACCCGGGACACGGACAGATACGCAGTATTTT | CASSPGTRTDTQYF
. | TRBJ2-7 | TRBV11-3 | TRBD1 | TGTGCCAGCAGCTTGGGCAGGGGGAGCTCCGAGCAGTACTTC | CASSLGRGSSEQYF
. | TRBJ1-1 | TRBV2 | TRBD1 | TGTGCCAGCAGTGAGCAACCCAGGGGGGGCACTGAAGCTTTCTTT | CASSEQPRGGTEAFF
. | TRBJ1-1 | TRBV18 | . | TGTGCCAGCTCACCTACAAACACTGAAGCTTTCTTT | CASSPTNTEAFF
. | TRBJ2-3 | TRBV2 | TRBD1 | TGTGCCAGCAGTGGCGGACAGGGTAGCACAGATACGCAGTATTTT | CASSGGQGSTDTQYF
. | TRBJ1-1 | TRBV9 | . | TGTGCCAGCAGCGTAGAAAGCCGATTGAACACTGAAGCTTTCTTT | CASSVESRLNTEAFF
. | TRBJ1-2 | TRBV27 | TRBD1 | TGTGCCAGCAGTTCGACAGGGTCCTATGGCTACACCTTC | CASSSTGSYGYTF
. | TRBJ2-1 | TRBV12-5 | TRBD2 | TGTGCTAGTGGTTCTAGCGGTACTGGGGGTGAGCAGTTCTTC | CASGSSGTGGEQFF
. | TRBJ1-2 | TRBV28 | . | TGTGCCAGCAGTTCTCCCCCCGGGGGGGGGAAAAACTATGGCTACACCTTC | CASSSPPGGGKNYGYTF
. | TRBJ2-3 | TRBV29-1 | TRBD2 | TGCAGCGTCCAGGGACTAGCGGCTTTTGTTACCGGGATCACAGATACGCAGTATTTT | CSVQGLAAFVTGITDTQYF
. | TRBJ1-6 | TRBV7-2 | . | TGTGCCAGCAGTCACGGGATCCGAATCTCACCCCTCCACTTT | CASSHGIRISPLHF
. | TRBJ1-1 | TRBV19 | . | TGTGCCAGTAGTATAGTAGGGGCGGACATGAACACTGAAGCTTTCTTT | CASSIVGADMNTEAFF
. | TRBJ1-6 | TRBV19 | . | TGTGCCAGTAGAGAGGGGCTCCATAATTCACCCCTCCACTTT | CASREGLHNSPLHF
few | TRBJ2-1 | TRBV19 | . | TGTGCCAGTAGTATTCGGGGCTACAATGAGCAGTTCTTC | CASSIRGYNEQFF
once | TRBJ1-5 | TRBV2 | TRBD1 | TGTGCCAGCAACCTCGACAGGGTTAGTAATCAGCCCCAGCATTTT | CASNLDRVSNQPQHF
. | TRBJ2-5 | TRBV30 | TRBD2 | TGTGCCTGGAGCCGGGAGGGCGAGACCCAGTACTTC | CAWSREGETQYF
. | TRBJ2-5 | TRBV28 | . | TGTGCCAGCACCGTAGGGGGGGGGAGGGACCAGTACTTC | CASTVGGGRDQYF
. | TRBJ2-6 | TRBV5-1 | . | TGCGCCAGCAGCCCGGGGGCCGGGCTTGGGGCCAACGTCCTGACTTTC | CASSPGAGLGANVLTF
. | TRBJ2-2 | TRBV7-8 | . | TGTGCCAGCAGCTTAGATACCGGGGAGCTGTTTTTT | CASSLDTGELFF
. | TRBJ2-7 | TRBV30 | . | TGTGCCTGGACCAAGGAGTACGAGCAGTACTTC | CAWTKEYEQYF
once | TRBJ1-1 | TRBV27 | . | TGTGCCAGCAGTTTGAGGTACGGTGAAGCTTTCTTT | CASSLRYGEAFF
. | TRBJ2-6 | TRBV27 | . | TGTGCCAGCAGTTCCTCATACCTGGGGGCCAACGTCCTGACTTTC | CASSSSYLGANVLTF
. | TRBJ2-7 | TRBV30 | TRBD2 | TGTGCCTGGAGTGTTAGCGGGAGTCCCTACGAGCAGTACTTC | CAWSVSGSPYEQYF
. | TRBJ2-1 | TRBV30 | TRBD1 | TGTGCCTGGAGTAGGGACAGGGTGAATGAGCAGTTCTTC | CAWSRDRVNEQFF
. | TRBJ2-5 | TRBV6-5 | . | TGTGCCAGCAGGCCTACAGGGAGGGAGACCCAGTACTTC | CASRPTGRETQYF
. | TRBJ1-4 | TRBV11-2 | . | TGTGCCAGCAGCTTAGCGGGGCAGAAAGCTAATGAAAAACTGTTTTTT | CASSLAGQKANEKLFF
. | TRBJ2-2 | TRBV7-9 | . | TGTGCCAGCAGCGGGGCGAACACCGGGGAGCTGTTTTTT | CASSGANTGELFF
once | TRBJ2-3 | TRBV2 | TRBD2 | TGTGCCTCAGCGGGAGGGGTTAACACAGATACGCAGTATTTT | CASAGGVNTDTQYF
. | TRBJ1-4 | TRBV2 | . | TGTGCCGGGAGCAATAGGGCAGAAAATGAAAAACTGTTTTTT | CAGSNRAENEKLFF
. | TRBJ2-1 | TRBV5-4 | . | TGTGCCAGCAGCTTGACGGGGGATTCCTACAATGAGCAGTTCTTC | CASSLTGDSYNEQFF
. | TRBJ1-1 | TRBV6-5 | . | TGTGCCAGCAGTAGGGACGCGTTCGCTGAAGCTTTCTTT | CASSRDAFAEAFF
once | TRBJ2-7 | TRBV18 | TRBD2 | TGTGCCAGCTCAACCGGGACTAGCGGGACTAGCTCCTACGAGCAGTACTTC | CASSTGTSGTSSYEQYF
. | TRBJ2-1 | TRBV2 | . | TGTGCCAGCAGCGGGCTTATCTCCCGTAATGAGCAGTTCTTC | CASSGLISRNEQFF
. | TRBJ1-2 | TRBV7-3 | . | TGTGCCAGCAGCCCCACGGGAGCTAACTATGGCTACACCTTC | CASSPTGANYGYTF
. | TRBJ2-3 | TRBV6-6 | . | TGTGCCAGCAGTTACGATGCTAGCGCTTTCACAGATACGCAGTATTTT | CASSYDASAFTDTQYF